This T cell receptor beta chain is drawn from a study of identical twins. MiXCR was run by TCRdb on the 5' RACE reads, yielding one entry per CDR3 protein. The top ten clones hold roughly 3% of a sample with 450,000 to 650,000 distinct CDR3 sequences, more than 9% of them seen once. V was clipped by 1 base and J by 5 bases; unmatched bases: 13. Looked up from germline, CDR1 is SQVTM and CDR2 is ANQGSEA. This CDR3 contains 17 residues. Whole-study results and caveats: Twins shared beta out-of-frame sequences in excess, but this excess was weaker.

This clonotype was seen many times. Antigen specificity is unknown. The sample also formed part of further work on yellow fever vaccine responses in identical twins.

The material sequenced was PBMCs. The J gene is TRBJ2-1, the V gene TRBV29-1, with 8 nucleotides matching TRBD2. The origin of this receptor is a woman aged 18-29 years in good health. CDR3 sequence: CSVEVRLAGGPHNEQFF. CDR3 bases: TGCAGCGTTGAAGTTAGGCTCGCGGGGGGCCCGCACAATGAGCAGTTCTTC.